These 8 T cell receptor beta chains came from one sample sequenced in a study of beta chain features in type 1 diabetes. Every bit of the isolated RNA underwent reverse transcription, so sequencing read expressed TCRB transcripts. Clones were sequenced by immunoSEQ multiplex PCR, and TCRdb holds only the in-frame ones, with some missing. The table lists roughly 400,000 clones, approximately 13% of them singletons, with 0.035% to 0.04% in the top ten. Sequenced material: naive CD4+ T cells from blood. All receptors derive from a young man in good health.

The chain links TRBV5-1 to TRBJ2-6; perhaps D is TRBD1 or TRBD2 (5 bases each). In germline, CDR1 is SGHRS, CDR2 YFSETQ. The CDR3 has 12 amino acids. Trimming left V 7 bases short and J 6 bases short, with 8 bases between. The CDR3 DNA is TGCGCCAGCGGGGGTTCGGCCAACGTCCTGACTTTC. Its translation is CASGGSANVLTF. Full variable domain (outside the CDR3, taken from reference TRBV5-1 and TRBJ2-6): KAGVTQTPRYLIKTRGQQVTLSCSPISGHRSVSWYQQTPGQGLQFLFEYFSETQRNKGNFPGRFSGRQFSNSRSEMNVSTLELGDSALYLCASGGSANVLTFGAGSRLTVL.

This rearrangement joins TRBV30 to TRBJ2-3; 8 bases match TRBD2. CDR1 is GTSNPN and CDR2 is SVGIG in the germline V gene (reference sequence). This CDR3 has 16 amino acids. The V gene end was trimmed by 3 bases and the J gene end by 3 bases; junction bases not matched to a gene: 11. CDR3 nucleotide sequence: TGTGCCTGGAGCAAGGGACTAGGAGGGAGGACAGATACGCAGTATTTT. It translates to CAWSKGLGGRTDTQYF. The full variable domain, in which reference TRBV30 and TRBJ2-3 provide the parts outside the CDR3, is SQTIHQWPATLVQPVGSPLSLECTVEGTSNPNLYWYRQAAGRGLQLLFYSVGIGQISSEVPQNLSASRPQDRQFILSSKKLLLSDSGFYLCAWSKGLGGRTDTQYFGPGTRLTVL.

The chain joins TRBV4-2 to TRBJ2-5; no clear D. Germline V CDR1 and CDR2: LGHNA, YNFKEQ. CDR3 size: 15 residues. Deletions cut 1 base from V and 3 bases from J, with 12 bases between. CDR3 nucleotide sequence: TGTGCCAGCAGCCAAGTAGCTAGTGGTGAAGAGACCCAGTACTTC. The encoded protein is CASSQVASGEETQYF.

The DNA for the CDR3 is TGTGCCACCTCCCCGACAGGACTCACCGGGGAGCTGTTTTTT. Amino acid sequence: CATSPTGLTGELFF. This chain uses TRBV11-3 with TRBJ2-2; D possibly corresponds to TRBD1 (6 bases). CDR1 and CDR2 from the germline V gene are SGHNT and YENEEA. V shed 10 bases and J shed 4 bases, with 16 bases lying between them. CDR3 length: 14 amino acids.

This clone was seen only a few times. V gene TRBV6-5 combines with J gene TRBJ2-1; 14 positions match TRBD2. The germline V gene has CDR1 MNHEY and CDR2 SVGAGI. The CDR3 is made up of 14 amino acids. The V and J ends lost 2 bases and 10 bases, in that order; junction bases with no gene match: 1. CDR3 sequence reads: CASSYRLAGGEQFF. For the CDR3, the DNA is TGTGCCAGCAGTTACCGACTAGCGGGAGGGGAGCAGTTCTTC.

This clone was observed a few times. The chain combines TRBV4-3 with TRBJ1-2; the D is unclear. The CDR3 runs to 15 residues. The germline V gene has CDR1 LGHNA and CDR2 YSLEER. The germline V and J ends were trimmed by 1 base and 0 bases, with 9 bases remaining between them. The CDR3 bases are TGCGCCAGCAGCCAAGTTCAGGATGCTAACTATGGCTACACCTTC. It yields the protein CASSQVQDANYGYTF.

There are a few counts of this clone. The CDR3 nucleotides read TGTGCCACCAGCACAGGACCGACAACAACTAATGAAAAACTGTTTTTT. It is translated as CATSTGPTTTNEKLFF. V usage is TRBV15 and J usage is TRBJ1-4; D remains unclear. Germline V gene data show CDR1 as LNHNV and CDR2 as YYDKDF (reference sequence). V was clipped by 4 bases and J by 0 bases, with 12 bases between them. This CDR3 is 16 amino acids long.

This clone has more than one count but fewer than ten. This chain uses TRBV18 with TRBJ1-1, with D possibly TRBD1 on 5 matching bases. Trimming left V 1 base short and J 0 bases short, with 6 bases between. Germline V gene lookup returns CDR1 KGHSH and CDR2 LQKENI. The CDR3 extends over 14 amino acids. CDR3 sequence (DNA): TGTGCCAGCTCACCACAGGGGCTGAACACTGAAGCTTTCTTT. Protein product: CASSPQGLNTEAFF. Combining the CDR3 with reference TRBV18 and TRBJ1-1 gives the whole variable domain NAGVMQNPRHLVRRRGQEARLRCSPMKGHSHVYWYRQLPEEGLKFMVYLQKENIIDESGMPKERFSAEFPKEGPSILRIQQVVRGDSAAYFCASSPQGLNTEAFFGQGTRLTVV.